This T cell receptor beta chain was sequenced for a study of T-cell reconstitution after alpha-beta-depleted transplantation in children. This clonotype was seen a few times. The CDR3 is made up of 12 amino acids. Trimming removed 0 bases at V and 7 bases at J, with 10 bases between. Germline-derived CDR1 and CDR2 are DFQATT and SNEGSKA (reference sequence). Unique molecular identifiers featured in how the TCRbeta library was prepared. TCRdb reanalysed the PCR reads using MiXCR and keeps one entry per CDR3 protein. This table holds roughly 610,000 distinct CDR3 sequences, more than 9% found once. The specimen was PBMCs from the stem cell graft donor, collected from the stem cell graft. The receptor comes from a human donor who donated a stem cell graft to a child with acute myeloid leukemia. The chain couples TRBV20-1 to TRBJ2-7; D is perhaps TRBD1 (5 bases). The CDR3 coding sequence is TGCAGTGCTAGAGATCAGGGTTGGGAGCAGTACTTC. This translates into CSARDQGWEQYF.